A single TCR beta chain is shown here with its context. Its antigen is not yet known. The sample holds no much larger clone one base away, and base qualities are not on file. Distinct nucleotide sequences in the sample also encode this CDR3. From the cysteine up to the phenylalanine, the CDR3 has a length of 14 residues. CDR3 DNA only is kept here, 42 bases in frame from base 1. The germline V gene sets CDR1 to MNHNS and CDR2 to SASEGT. V gives up 1 base and J gives up 2 bases, and the segment between their germline ends measures 6 bases. TCR CDR3 regions were amplified from genomic DNA by multiplex PCR using the deep immunoSEQ assay. Genomic DNA extracted from each cell subset was distributed evenly over all wells of several immunoSEQ 96-well plates, and each plate served as one replicate. For sorted subsets, around 200 ng genomic DNA, equal to some 30,000 T cell genomes, was loaded into each replicate PCR. Purified libraries were measured with a Qubit 3.0 fluorometer, size-checked on a Bioanalyzer 2100, and measured again with the KAPA Library Quantification kit. Every immunoSEQ 96-well plate was sequenced on a dedicated single-read 150-cycle Illumina NextSeq 550 flow cell. In the paper's pipeline: Because the immunoSEQ output held only junctional sequences and lacked quality scores, the filtering could not match the filtering applied to full-length reads. To assign V/J genes and CDR3, sequences were annotated using PyIR, a Python wrapper for IgBLAST v1.9, with IMGT germline references. Reads were removed for weak V/J assignments (E-value above 1e-6), missing CDR3, stop codons, out-of-frame junctions, or ambiguous translated residues. A V3J clonotype was defined by an identical inferred V gene, J gene, and CDR3 amino acid sequence. Percentage overlap between repertoires was computed as shared unique clonotypes divided by the size of the smaller repertoire. Richness of each repertoire was evaluated using RTK rarefaction, the Chao1 estimator, and Recon v2.1 estimates of unobserved clonotypes. OLGA was used to compute generation probabilities for all TCRbeta clonotypes that the gDNA method yielded from a handful of donors. TCRdb mirrors the immuneACCESS table, restricted to in-frame sequences. Some clones are absent from its copies; in checked studies, under half trace to an unresolved V gene, and the reason for the others is unknown. From that table come the V and J calls and clone size; the DNA was used to work out D and trimming. Here the sample has about 2.4 million clones; roughly 93% occur a single time. The top ten clonotypes cover approximately 0.35% of the sample.

Healthy HIV-negative adults with no recently reported acute infections or vaccinations were included as donors. All donors were Caucasian adults living in Nashville, Tennessee, USA. CD4+ T cells were enriched by magnetic negative selection; naive cells were then positively selected on CD45RA, and the negative fraction formed the memory subset. Blood was collected by leukapheresis, and PBMCs were isolated by Ficoll-Histopaque density gradient centrifugation and then cryopreserved in liquid nitrogen vapor phase. Analytical flow cytometry was used to check the purity and quantity of each magnetically sorted T cell population. Genomic DNA was isolated from each sorted fraction and quantified by UV absorbance on a Nanodrop 2000c. The data derive from a study of shared clonotypes between healthy human individuals (dated by TCRdb to the early 2020s). Turning to the overall study: A couple of women and three men aged 18 to 49 years were included in the cohort. Blood TCR repertoires of 5 or 6 healthy adults were deeply sequenced to estimate repertoire size and the extent of clonotype sharing between individuals. Leukapheresis yielded between about 0.85 and 9.5 billion PBMCs per donor. Per donor, three plates each were used for CD4 naive and CD4 memory, two for CD8 naive, and one for CD8 memory. To increase sequencing depth and limit assay-specific biases, TCR repertoire library preparation and sequencing were carried out by different laboratories using diverse techniques. The investigation overall reported the following: Sampling was restricted to blood, and TCR repertoires in tissues likely differ from the TCR repertoires found in blood. Around 5.4% of naive CD4, 3.5% of naive CD8, around 2.3% of memory CD4, and 0.4% of memory CD8 clonotypes were shared across four donors. The genetic and exposure-history diversity represented was limited by the small number of donors. Based on pairwise subsampling, the degree of clonotype sharing among donors was expected to be affected by sequencing depth. Higher generation probabilities were observed for clonotypes shared by all four sorted-subset donors than for non-shared clonotypes. Naive subsets generally had larger estimated clonotype richness than memory subsets did. Incomplete sequencing was indicated by rarefaction of sorted-subset datasets, despite the large sequencing depth.

Input material: naive CD4+ T cells from PBMCs. This specimen's cell subset or site label, interpreted: CD45RA+ positively selected. This receptor was obtained from a man aged 18-30 years in good health. Some clones in this sample may be carry-over from other donors' samples. The chain couples TRBV6-1 to TRBJ2-4, with a tentative D call of TRBD1 or TRBD2, each matching 5 bases. Read as DNA, the sequence is TGTGCCAGCAGTGAAGGGGGGACCAAAAACATTCAGTACTTC. This translates into CASSEGGTKNIQYF.